One and the same sample provided the 23 T cell receptor beta chains below, sequenced in a study of T cell responses to AZD1222 COVID-19 vaccine. Data came from immunoSEQ multiplex PCR; TCRdb stores just in-frame clones and leaves some out. The sample consists of 150,000 or so clones, around 90% of them appearing once. Sequenced here: peripheral blood, sampled on day 0 of AZD1222 vaccination. The source of these receptors is an adult in good health.

The V and J genes are TRBV10-2 and TRBJ1-4; possibly TRBD1 for D (5 bases). The germline gives CDR1 WSHSY, CDR2 SAAADI. CDR3 length: 16 amino acids. V lost 0 bases to trimming and J lost 4 bases, with 12 bases between them. CDR3 sequence: CASSESGTLHNEKLFF. The CDR3 DNA reads TGCGCCAGCAGTGAGTCGGGGACGCTGCATAATGAAAAACTGTTTTTT.

J is TRBJ1-1 and V is TRBV29-1; D is undetermined. CDR1 is SQVTM and CDR2 is ANQGSEA in the germline V gene. V was clipped by 4 bases and J by 3 bases, with 3 bases between them. This CDR3 region has 10 residues. CDR3 sequence reads: CSVVDTEAFF. CDR3 DNA sequence: TGCAGCGTTGTTGACACTGAAGCTTTCTTT.

This chain uses TRBV9 with TRBJ1-3; D possibly corresponds to TRBD1 (5 bases). Germline CDR1 SGDLS, CDR2 YYNGEE. The germline V and J ends were trimmed by 1 base and 0 bases, with 5 bases remaining between them. CDR3 length: 14 amino acids. The CDR3 sequence is CASSVQGSGNTIYF. The CDR3 nucleotides are TGTGCCAGCAGCGTACAGGGCTCTGGAAACACCATATATTTT. Together with reference TRBV9 and TRBJ1-3, the CDR3 gives the full variable domain: DSGVTQTPKHLITATGQRVTLRCSPRSGDLSVYWYQQSLDQGLQFLIQYYNGEERAKGNILERFSAQQFPDLHSELNLSSLELGDSALYFCASSVQGSGNTIYFGEGSWLTVV.

The chain employs TRBV5-4 and TRBJ1-6, with D unclear. Germline CDR1 is SGHNT and CDR2 is YYREEE (reference sequence). Trimming removed 6 bases at V and 3 bases at J, with 22 bases between. The CDR3 covers 18 residues. As DNA, the CDR3 is TGTGCCAGCATCTTCGATCGTCTAGGAGTGCACTATAATTCACCCCTCCACTTT. This translates into CASIFDRLGVHYNSPLHF.

The sample holds one count of this clone. The V and J genes are TRBV29-1 and TRBJ1-3, with D unresolved. The CDR3 totals 13 residues. Between the trimmed V and J ends, which lost 7 bases and 0 bases, there was a span of 10 bases. Germline V gene sequence: CDR1 SQVTM, CDR2 ANQGSEA. The CDR3 here is CSAAVNSGNTIYF. CDR3 bases: TGCAGCGCGGCGGTCAACTCTGGAAACACCATATATTTT.

V and J are TRBV19 and TRBJ1-3; D gene uncertain. The length of the CDR3 is 15 residues. Trimming removed 2 bases from V and 0 bases from J, with 8 bases in between. The germline CDR1 and CDR2 sequences are LNHDA and SQIVND (reference sequence). The CDR3 reads CASSIMGSSGNTIYF. CDR3 DNA: TGTGCCAGTAGTATAATGGGCAGCTCTGGAAACACCATATATTTT.

There are a few counts of this clone. The chain combines TRBV5-4 with TRBJ2-1; 14 nucleotides agree with TRBD2. CDR1 SGHNT and CDR2 YYREEE come from the germline V gene (reference sequence). The CDR3 extends over 16 amino acids. Losses at the gene ends were 4 bases for V and 4 bases for J; bases not matched to a gene: 4. The CDR3 nucleotides are TGTGCCAGCAGCCCAGGACTAGCGGGGGGTTACAATGAGCAGTTCTTC. Translated: CASSPGLAGGYNEQFF.

The V gene is TRBV5-1, the J gene TRBJ2-2; maybe TRBD1 (8 bases). The CDR3 covers 16 residues. Germline V gene lookup returns CDR1 SGHRS and CDR2 YFSETQ. V dropped 3 bases and J dropped 1 base, with 13 bases sitting between them. CDR3 nucleotides: TGCGCCAGCAGCTCGAGCGGGACAGGGAACACCGGGGAGCTGTTTTTT. This translates into CASSSSGTGNTGELFF.

The chain combines TRBV2 with TRBJ2-3, with 10 bases fitting TRBD1. This CDR3 is 14 amino acids long. The V gene end was trimmed by 6 bases and the J gene end by 6 bases; junction bases not matched to a gene: 6. The germline V gene encodes CDR1 SNHLY and CDR2 FYNNEI. The CDR3: CASRETGGVDTQYF. Here the CDR3 DNA reads TGTGCCAGCAGGGAGACAGGGGGCGTCGATACGCAGTATTTT.

The chain links TRBV4-1 to TRBJ2-3; 12 nucleotides align to TRBD2. CDR1 and CDR2 (germline): MGHRA, YSYEKL. Trimming took 4 bases from V and 1 from J; bases not matched to a gene: 3. This CDR3 has 16 residues. CDR3 nucleotide sequence: TGCGCCAGCAGCCCCCGGACTAGCGGGGGCACAGATACGCAGTATTTT. This sequence encodes CASSPRTSGGTDTQYF.

The chain links TRBV10-3 to TRBJ2-7, with 7 nucleotides matching TRBD1. This CDR3 has 12 residues. Germline V gene data show CDR1 as ENHRY and CDR2 as SYGVKD. The V gene end was trimmed by 10 bases and the J gene end by 6 bases; junction bases not matched to a gene: 9. CDR3 in amino acids: CATRTGNAEQYF. The CDR3 bases are TGTGCCACAAGGACAGGCAACGCCGAGCAGTACTTC.

V gene TRBV7-9 combines with J gene TRBJ1-3; D not resolved. Germline CDR1 is SEHNR and CDR2 is FQNEAQ (reference sequence). Trimming removed 6 bases from V and 0 bases from J, with 15 bases in between. This CDR3 has 16 amino acids. In DNA form, the CDR3 reads TGTGCCAGCAGTCTAGACGGGGTCGTCTCTGGAAACACCATATATTTT. This codes for CASSLDGVVSGNTIYF.

The V and J genes are TRBV7-9 and TRBJ2-3; possible D gene TRBD2, 5 bases. V shed 1 base and J shed 4 bases, with 9 bases lying between them. CDR1 and CDR2 from the germline V gene are SEHNR and FQNEAQ (reference sequence). This CDR3 has 14 residues. CDR3 in DNA: TGTGCCAGCAGCTTAGTCGGGGATTCAGATACGCAGTATTTT. This codes for CASSLVGDSDTQYF.

CDR3 sequence (DNA): TGTGCCAGTAGTGTTATAGCGGAGCCCTACGAGCAGTACTTC. Amino acids: CASSVIAEPYEQYF. V and J are TRBV19 and TRBJ2-7; D possibly corresponds to TRBD2 (6 bases). V gave up 5 bases and J gave up 2 bases, with 13 bases separating them. The CDR3 loop spans 14 amino acids. CDR1 LNHDA and CDR2 SQIVND come from the germline V gene (reference sequence).

The V gene is TRBV3-1 (or the pseudogene TRBV3-2), the J gene TRBJ1-1; TRBD1 might be the D (6 bases). CDR1 is LGHDT, CDR2 YNNKEL, per germline (reference sequence). V was cut by 0 bases and J by 1 base, with 9 bases left in between. The CDR3 spans 15 residues. In DNA form, the CDR3 reads TGTGCCAGCAGCCAAGACTGGACAGCGAACACTGAAGCTTTCTTT. This encodes CASSQDWTANTEAFF.

The rearrangement links TRBV27 to TRBJ2-7, with D possibly matching TRBD1 (6 bases). Trimming stripped 2 bases from V and 3 bases from J, with 8 bases between. Germline CDR1 reads MNHEY; CDR2 reads SMNVEV (reference sequence). The CDR3 extends over 13 amino acids. CDR3 amino acids: CASSLGQNYEQYF. The CDR3 bases are TGTGCCAGCAGTTTAGGACAGAACTACGAGCAGTACTTC.

The rearrangement joins TRBV3-1 (or the pseudogene TRBV3-2) to TRBJ1-2; no clear D. The CDR3 length is 14 residues. Trimming removed 6 bases from V and 8 bases from J, with 19 bases in between. In germline, CDR1 is LGHDT, CDR2 YNNKEL (reference sequence). CDR3 sequence: CASRSSGITVGYTF. DNA of the CDR3: TGTGCCAGCAGGTCATCTGGAATAACGGTGGGCTACACCTTC.

The rearrangement joins TRBV5-1 to TRBJ1-2; possibly TRBD1 for D (5 bases). The CDR3 loop spans 13 amino acids. The germline V gene encodes CDR1 SGHRS and CDR2 YFSETQ. V was trimmed by 4 bases and J by 5 bases, leaving 12 bases between them. CDR3 bases: TGCGCCAGCAGCCAAGGGACTGAGTATGGCTACACCTTC. Protein sequence: CASSQGTEYGYTF.

This chain uses TRBV2 with TRBJ1-1; D possibly corresponds to TRBD1 (5 bases). This CDR3 comprises 13 residues. Germline CDR1 reads SNHLY; CDR2 reads FYNNEI. Trimming pared 9 bases from V and 0 bases from J, leaving 11 bases between. The CDR3 sequence is CASPGGVNTEAFF. The CDR3, as DNA: TGTGCCAGTCCCGGGGGGGTGAACACTGAAGCTTTCTTT.

V usage is TRBV5-6 and J usage is TRBJ2-3, with D possibly TRBD2 on 7 matching bases. Trimming removed 4 bases from V and 1 base from J, with 19 bases in between. The CDR3 is made up of 17 amino acids. The germline V gene encodes CDR1 SGHDT and CDR2 YYEEEE. CDR3 coding DNA: TGTGCCAGCAGCCTCCTTGTTGAGGGGGGGCGCACAGATACGCAGTATTTT. Translated: CASSLLVEGGRTDTQYF.

The chain uses TRBV18 and TRBJ1-1; TRBD1 is a possible D gene (5 bases). This CDR3 is 13 amino acids long. Per the germline V gene, CDR1 is KGHSH and CDR2 is LQKENI. Trimming removed 9 bases from V and 3 bases from J, with 14 bases in between. In DNA form, the CDR3 reads TGTGCCAGTTCAGGGAAAGGAGACACTGAAGCTTTCTTT. Translation: CASSGKGDTEAFF.

V is TRBV18 and J is TRBJ2-7, with TRBD1 matching over 11 bases. V dropped 3 bases and J dropped 6; count of bases not matched to a gene: 7. Germline loops: CDR1 KGHSH, CDR2 LQKENI. This CDR3 is built from 15 residues. The CDR3 here is CASSPRGQGATEQYF. CDR3 nucleotide sequence: TGTGCCAGCTCACCCCGCGGACAGGGGGCTACCGAGCAGTACTTC.

This chain connects TRBV4-1 to TRBJ2-2; 9 nucleotides match TRBD1. Unmatched junction bases numbered 13, after V lost 4 bases and J lost 4 bases. Germline V gene sequence: CDR1 MGHRA, CDR2 YSYEKL. This CDR3 comprises 18 residues. The CDR3 protein is CASSLIENRGRGTGELFF. DNA for the CDR3: TGCGCCAGCAGCCTTATCGAGAACAGGGGGCGCGGCACCGGGGAGCTGTTTTTT.